The rows below give T cell receptor beta chains drawn from one sample of a study of blood T cell repertoires in COVID-19. TCRdb's copy holds only in-frame clones and misses some; the assay was immunoSEQ multiplex PCR. The sample lists around 64,000 clones, roughly 93% occurring once. Sequencing was carried out using peripheral blood. These receptors originate from a human donor in a cohort sampled during active COVID-19. Each CDR3 is given with its conserved first and last residue. A D gene is named only where the DNA matches it firmly.

v_call,j_call,d_call,cdr3_aa
TRBV5-1,TRBJ1-5,-,CASSLQGHSNQPQHF
TRBV5-1,TRBJ1-1,-,CASSPGTLMNTEAFF
TRBV21-1,TRBJ2-1,-,CASSKAEGIQREDYNEQFF
TRBV28,TRBJ2-3,-,CASSLGTRNTDTQYF
TRBV5-1,TRBJ2-5,TRBD2,CASSLEASGVQETQYF
TRBV28,TRBJ1-5,TRBD1,CASSPLSGTGYMVSNQPQHF
TRBV7-3,TRBJ2-1,TRBD2,CASSPLRGAGYNEQFF
TRBV9,TRBJ2-5,-,CASSVVPGVETQYF
TRBV2,TRBJ2-1,TRBD2,CASSSGTNEQFF
TRBV5-4,TRBJ2-7,TRBD2,CASSPRAGTYYEQYF
TRBV6-2/TRBV6-3,TRBJ2-1,TRBD2,CASSQTLAGVRNEQFF
TRBV28,TRBJ2-2,-,CASSYRDGELFF
TRBV19,TRBJ1-2,-,CASSIGYEVSYGYTF
TRBV29-1,TRBJ1-3,TRBD1,CSVGPRGVGGNTIYF
TRBV9,TRBJ2-7,-,CASSVAGEQYF
TRBV2,TRBJ2-7,TRBD2,CASNKREGHPEQYF
TRBV7-6,TRBJ2-1,TRBD2,CASSLGLSLASGRAGNEQFF
TRBV11-3,TRBJ2-3,TRBD1,CASSPGTGTTDTQYF
TRBV20-1,TRBJ2-6,TRBD2,CSASGGRGDAGANVLTF